This is a list of T cell receptor beta chains from one sample in a study of regulatory T cells in long-lasting Graves disease. TCRdb itself ran the multiplex PCR reads through MiXCR, one entry per CDR3 protein. This table has hundreds of thousands of distinct CDR3 sequences, approximately 15% appearing once. This same sample was also part of a study on T cells in Graves' hyperthyroidism and ophthalmopathy.

Sequenced here: peripheral blood mononuclear cells (PBMCs), sampled at new diagnosis, from a patient treated with antithyroid drugs. The receptors here all came from a man younger than 45 with Graves disease. The CDR3 runs from the conserved cysteine through the conserved F or W. The order of the fields is J gene, CDR3 length, V gene, D gene, clone size, CDR3 DNA, CDR3 protein. The D gene is left open where the match is weak. Clone size, where shown, is once, few, many, or a class for clones that have expanded.

TRBJ2-3	15	TRBV3-1	TRBD2	few	TGTGCCAGCAGCCCCTCAGCGGGAGCATCAGATACGCAGTATTTT	CASSPSAGASDTQYF
TRBJ1-3	16	TRBV29-1	-	-	TGCAGCGTTGAAGGGGGGGTAGCAAGCTCTGGAAACACCATATATTTT	CSVEGGVASSGNTIYF
TRBJ2-1	14	TRBV7-9	-	many	TGTGCCAGCAACCGGGGGTCCTCCTACAATGAGCAGTTCTTC	CASNRGSSYNEQFF
TRBJ2-5	15	TRBV5-1	TRBD1	-	TGCGCCAGCAGCTTACAGGGGGGAATCCAAGAGACCCAGTACTTC	CASSLQGGIQETQYF
TRBJ1-2	13	TRBV2	-	many	TGTGCCAGCAGTGGAGCAGGGGAGTCTGGCTACACCTTC	CASSGAGESGYTF
TRBJ2-4	14	TRBV15	TRBD1	few	TGTGCCACCAGCAGAAGCTCAGGGGGCGGGATTCAGTACTTC	CATSRSSGGGIQYF
TRBJ1-2	11	TRBV29-1	-	-	TGCGGCGTTGGATCCTACTATGGCTACACCTTC	CGVGSYYGYTF
TRBJ1-1	14	TRBV10-1	-	many	TGCGCCAGCAGCGACGGACGGGGGAACACTGAAGCTTTCTTT	CASSDGRGNTEAFF
TRBJ1-2	14	TRBV5-1	TRBD1	-	TGCGCCAGCAGCCCAGCAGGGGGTAGCTATGGCTACACCTTC	CASSPAGGSYGYTF
TRBJ2-4	11	TRBV12-3/TRBV12-4	-	many	TGTGCCAGCAGTTTGGGTGGGGCGAGGTACTTC	CASSLGGARYF
TRBJ2-6	18	TRBV19	TRBD2	-	TGTGCCAGTAGTACGCTAGAGCGGGGAATCTCTGGGGCCAACGTCCTGACTTTC	CASSTLERGISGANVLTF
TRBJ2-3	13	TRBV7-9	-	many	TGTGCCAGCAGCGGGCAGAACACAGATACGCAGTATTTT	CASSGQNTDTQYF
TRBJ2-1	19	TRBV19	-	-	TGTGCCACTACCCTTGGGCAGGGGTTCTTTCGGAATTCCTACAATGAGCAGTTCTTC	CATTLGQGFFRNSYNEQFF
TRBJ2-2	15	TRBV20-1	TRBD2	many	TGCAGTGCTAGAGGACTAGCGGGAGAAACCGGGGAGCTGTTTTTT	CSARGLAGETGELFF
TRBJ2-1	15	TRBV11-2	TRBD2	many	TGTGCCAGCAGCTTAGGGCTAGCGGGAGGTTTTGAGCAGTTCTTC	CASSLGLAGGFEQFF
TRBJ2-7	11	TRBV28	-	many	TGTGCCAGCAGTTTATTTGACGAGCAGTACTTC	CASSLFDEQYF
TRBJ2-2	16	TRBV12-3/TRBV12-4	-	-	TGTGCCAGCAGTCTCCAAACAGCGGCGAACACCGGGGAGCTGTTTTTT	CASSLQTAANTGELFF
TRBJ1-2	13	TRBV10-3	-	-	TGTGCCATCAGTGAAGGGACACCCTATGGCTACACCTTC	CAISEGTPYGYTF
TRBJ1-2	15	TRBV19	-	-	TGTGCCAGTAGTCCCAGAGGGGACCGCCTATTTGCCTACACCTTC	CASSPRGDRLFAYTF
TRBJ2-3	16	TRBV29-1	TRBD2	many	TGCAGCGTTGTTACGGTTCTAGCGGGATACACAGATACGCAGTATTTT	CSVVTVLAGYTDTQYF
TRBJ2-7	14	TRBV5-6	TRBD1	many	TGTGCCACACATCGACAGGGGTTGAGGAACGAGCAGTACTTC	CATHRQGLRNEQYF
TRBJ1-1	14	TRBV7-9	-	many	TGTGCCAGCAGCTTAAATCGGGAGTCGGCTGAAGCTTTCTTT	CASSLNRESAEAFF
TRBJ1-1	15	TRBV19	TRBD1	few	TGTGCCAGTAGTGCCAGACAGGGTCCGTACGCTGAAGCTTTCTTT	CASSARQGPYAEAFF
TRBJ1-1	14	TRBV12-3/TRBV12-4	-	many	TGTGCCAGCAGAACAGGGTTAGCGAACACTGAAGCTTTCTTT	CASRTGLANTEAFF
TRBJ2-1	16	TRBV5-1	-	many	TGCGCCAGCAGCCCGGGGCTTTACGGGAGCGGAGGCGAGCAGTTCTTC	CASSPGLYGSGGEQFF
TRBJ1-1	12	TRBV6-2/TRBV6-3	-	many	TGTGCCAGCAGTTACTCGGGTCCGCGGGCTTTCTTT	CASSYSGPRAFF
TRBJ1-1	14	TRBV28	TRBD1	once	TGTGCCAGCAGTGAGCCAGGGGGTGAGACTGAAGCTTTCTTT	CASSEPGGETEAFF
TRBJ2-7	16	TRBV12-3/TRBV12-4	-	many	TGTGCCAGCAGTTTCTGGGCGTCCACTAGCAACTACGAGCAGTACTTC	CASSFWASTSNYEQYF
TRBJ2-4	11	TRBV20-1	-	many	TGCAGTGCCCATACTGGAAACATTCAGTACTTC	CSAHTGNIQYF
TRBJ1-2	14	TRBV27	-	-	TGTGCCAGCAGCCGACAGGCTACTAACTATGGCTACACCTTC	CASSRQATNYGYTF
TRBJ2-7	14	TRBV27	-	many	TGTGCCAGCTGCCCCCTACAGACCGGGGGCGAGCAGTACTTC	CASCPLQTGGEQYF
TRBJ1-4	14	TRBV10-2	TRBD1	few	TGCGCCAGCAGTGGACAGGGCAATAATGAAAAACTGTTTTTT	CASSGQGNNEKLFF
TRBJ1-1	13	TRBV29-1	-	many	TGCAGCGTTGGAGAGGGTGGGAACACTGAAGCTTTCTTT	CSVGEGGNTEAFF
TRBJ1-4	14	TRBV3-1	-	many	TGTGCCAGCAGCCAAGACAGGTTGCTTGAAAAACTGTTTTTT	CASSQDRLLEKLFF
TRBJ1-1	11	TRBV29-1	-	many	TGCAGCGTCAATGGTAACACTGAAGCTTTCTTT	CSVNGNTEAFF
TRBJ2-7	17	TRBV6-1	TRBD2	many	TGTGCCAGCAGTAGGACTAGCGGGCTTTATTCCTCCTACGAGCAGTACTTC	CASSRTSGLYSSYEQYF
TRBJ2-2	15	TRBV18	-	-	TGTGCCAGCTCACAGGAGAAGGGGAACACCGGGGAGCTGTTTTTT	CASSQEKGNTGELFF
TRBJ2-1	14	TRBV10-3	-	many	TGTGCCATCCGGGCTCCGAGCTCCTACAATGAGCAGTTCTTC	CAIRAPSSYNEQFF
TRBJ2-3	15	TRBV2	TRBD2	many	TGTGCCAGCATAGAACGCGGGAGGACCACAGATACGCAGTATTTT	CASIERGRTTDTQYF
TRBJ1-1	15	TRBV12-3/TRBV12-4	-	many	TGTGCCAGCAGTCTCCCGAGGGGGACGAACACTGAAGCTTTCTTT	CASSLPRGTNTEAFF
TRBJ2-1	15	TRBV24-1	-	few	TGTGCCACCAGTGATTTGAGGCAGGCCTTCCGGCCCCAGTTCTTC	CATSDLRQAFRPQFF
TRBJ1-2	15	TRBV20-1	-	-	TGCAGTGCTCCTTTTGCGGGGGGCCCTAACTATGGCTACACCTTC	CSAPFAGGPNYGYTF
TRBJ2-1	17	TRBV11-2	TRBD2	many	TGTGCCAGCAGCCCGTGGACTAGCGGGAGCTCCTACAATGAGCAGTTCTTC	CASSPWTSGSSYNEQFF
TRBJ2-1	15	TRBV12-3/TRBV12-4	-	-	TGTGCCAGCAGTCTTATTAGCCCTATCTACAATGAGCAGTTCTTC	CASSLISPIYNEQFF
TRBJ2-3	12	TRBV9	-	many	TGTGCCAGCAGCCCCCGCACAGATACGCAGTATTTT	CASSPRTDTQYF